The present T cell receptor beta chain was sequenced within a study of T cell responses to AZD1222 COVID-19 vaccine. The study's findings and limits: In all cases, repertoires were sampled only after the peak T cell response.

V lost 7 bases to trimming and J lost 0 bases; unmatched junction nucleotides: 5. This CDR3 is built from 15 residues. The germline CDR1 and CDR2 sequences are SNHLY and FYNNEI. TCRdb keeps only in-frame clones here, not all; method: immunoSEQ multiplex PCR. Among over 150,000 clones listed, 85% to 90% were seen once. A remark on this clone: The antigen is not known.

The chain joins TRBV2 to TRBJ2-1; 8 nucleotides agree with TRBD2. The receptor comes from an adult in good health. The source material was peripheral blood, sampled on day 0 of AZD1222 vaccination. The CDR3 here is CASKIAGNSYNEQFF. The CDR3, as DNA: TGTGCCAGCAAGATAGCGGGAAACTCCTACAATGAGCAGTTCTTC.